These T cell receptor beta chains were read from a single sample in a study of blood T cell repertoires in COVID-19. The repertoire was sequenced with immunoSEQ multiplex PCR; TCRdb's copy has only in-frame clones and lacks some. The table shows about 150,000 clones, with over 75% occurring only once. Sequenced sample: peripheral blood. These receptors all come from a woman between 40 and 55 years old with acute or convalescent COVID-19. CDR3s include the opening cysteine and the closing phenylalanine or tryptophan. The D gene is left open where the match is weak.

V gene	CDR3 length	D gene	J gene	CDR3 protein
TRBV6-1	15	TRBD1	TRBJ2-2	CASSEMTGGNGELFF
TRBV27	15	.	TRBJ1-6	CASSLSYRFNSPLHF
TRBV24-1	15	.	TRBJ2-3	CATRAAGSFGDTQYF
TRBV10-3	14	.	TRBJ1-1	CAISGGGPNTEAFF
TRBV29-1	14	.	TRBJ1-2	CSVEIGDMGYGYTF
TRBV28	16	TRBD1	TRBJ1-4	CASSADRVATNEKLFF
TRBV27	17	.	TRBJ2-7	CASSSPRGSESSYEQYF
TRBV6-5	14	.	TRBJ1-3	CASSPDSSGNTIYF
TRBV19	17	.	TRBJ2-2	CASSLRRGTANTGELFF
TRBV2	16	TRBD1	TRBJ1-6	CASSPGTGGMVLPLHF
TRBV9	17	TRBD1	TRBJ1-2	CASGSGQANPMVDGYTF
TRBV6-5	15	TRBD1	TRBJ2-1	CASGRQGGFFNEQFF
TRBV11-2	16	TRBD1	TRBJ1-1	CASSPPGTGVYTEAFF
TRBV7-2	13	.	TRBJ1-2	CASDPAPGYGYTF
TRBV19	15	TRBD2	TRBJ2-3	CASSRGGGFADTQYF
TRBV19	15	.	TRBJ1-6	CASTPGGSYNSPLHF
TRBV5-1	15	TRBD1	TRBJ2-5	CASSTTGGGGETQYF
TRBV2	14	TRBD1	TRBJ2-2	CASQGTGNTGELFF
TRBV27	14	.	TRBJ1-1	CASSLSEQGEEAFF
TRBV5-1	16	.	TRBJ2-1	CASSLVQGRGYNEQFF
TRBV29-1	11	.	TRBJ2-1	CSVEIHYEQFF
TRBV28	17	TRBD2	TRBJ2-7	CASSFGTPGLGPHEQYF